This TCR beta chain was sequenced during a study of blood T cell repertoires in COVID-19. Clones were read by immunoSEQ multiplex PCR, and TCRdb kept only the in-frame ones, dropping some. Seen here are about 23,000 clones, around 94% observed once, and the top ten hold about 4%. The CDR3 is 16 residues long. V trimming: 4 bases; J trimming: 4 bases; junction bases outside the gene matches: 11. Germline lookup yields CDR1 SGHAT and CDR2 FQNNGV. This TCR was sampled from a woman between 50 and 59 years old with active COVID-19. This chain connects TRBV11-2 to TRBJ2-7; 9 bases fit TRBD2. Sequenced sample: peripheral blood. The CDR3 sequence: CASSYDLAGDGYEQYF. The CDR3 DNA reads TGTGCCAGCAGCTACGACTTAGCGGGAGATGGGTACGAGCAGTACTTC.